This entry lists 10 T cell receptor beta chains sequenced from one sample in a study of CXCR3-negative and CXCR3-positive naive CD8 T cells. Points from the study as a whole: TRB CDR3s were more hydrophobic in CXCR3-positive than in CXCR3-negative naive cells.

For these TCRs, the target antigens are not known. UMI-labeled 5' RACE TRB cDNA libraries were prepared from the cells. TCRdb re-called the 5' RACE reads; every CDR3 protein appears as one record, without DNA. This sample's clone table lists some 130,000 distinct CDR3 sequences. The sample taken for sequencing was naive CXCR3+ CD8+ T cells from blood. Documented subset: CD45RO-CCR7+CD27+CD95- naive CD8+ T cells expressing CXCR3 (TNR3+). These receptors all stem from a human donor in good health. Some clones in this sample may be carry-over from other donors' samples.

This sequence joins TRBV2 and TRBJ1-1; TCRdb gives TRBD1 as the D gene, but with no DNA this cannot be confirmed. The germline gives CDR1 SNHLY, CDR2 FYNNEI. CDR3 length: 14 residues. This CDR3 reads CASSNQHRDREAFF.

The V gene is TRBV7-3, the J gene TRBJ1-5; the TRBD1 assignment by TCRdb is unverifiable without DNA. CDR3 size: 16 residues. Germline assignment: CDR1 SGHTA and CDR2 FQGTGA. This CDR3 reads CASSSLDRDSNQPQHF.

V gene TRBV20-1 combines with J gene TRBJ1-2; TCRdb calls TRBD1, which cannot be checked without DNA. Germline CDR1 DFQATT, CDR2 SNEGSKA (reference sequence). The CDR3 runs to 12 residues. This chain's CDR3 is CSASYGGWGYTF.

The chain joins TRBV29-1 to TRBJ2-1; without DNA, the TCRdb call of TRBD2 cannot be checked. The CDR3 runs to 15 residues. Per germline, CDR1 SQVTM and CDR2 ANQGSEA. CDR3 amino acids: CSVPTSGAAYNEQFF.

The rearrangement links TRBV7-6 to TRBJ1-2. Germline V gene lookup returns CDR1 SGHVS and CDR2 FNYEAQ. The CDR3 extends over 14 amino acids. CDR3 loop: CASSFDKGPSGYTF.

The chain is built from TRBV5-1 and TRBJ2-1; TCRdb reports TRBD2, a call that lacks DNA to check it against. Per the germline V gene, CDR1 is SGHRS and CDR2 is YFSETQ. The CDR3 is 17 amino acids. CDR3 in amino acids: CASSSQGLAGSYNEQFF.

The chain joins TRBV20-1 to TRBJ2-1; TCRdb lists TRBD2, though no DNA is available to test this call. This CDR3 contains 14 residues. Germline CDR1 is DFQATT and CDR2 is SNEGSKA (reference sequence). The CDR3 is CSAPAGFTYNEQFF.

The J gene is TRBJ1-2, the V gene TRBV5-1. This CDR3 spans 17 amino acids. In germline, CDR1 is SGHRS, CDR2 YFSETQ. The CDR3 protein is CASSLEFSYPSNYGYTF.

The chain uses TRBV14 and TRBJ2-7. The CDR3 has 12 residues. CDR1 and CDR2 (germline): SGHDN, FVKESK. CDR3 protein: CASSWQTYEQYF.

CDR3 protein: CASSLAVDGTTGNTIYF. The J gene is TRBJ1-3, the V gene TRBV7-6. The length of the CDR3 is 17 residues. Germline V gives CDR1 SGHVS, CDR2 FNYEAQ.